One sample yielded the 14 T cell receptor beta chains listed below, sequenced in a study of blood T cell repertoires in COVID-19. The data were produced by immunoSEQ multiplex PCR, yet TCRdb's version contains in-frame clones alone and is incomplete. The repertoire consists of 150,000 or so clones, with 84% occurring once and the leading ten covering around 9.8%. Sequences were obtained from peripheral blood. Source of these receptors: a woman aged 45 to 65 with acute or convalescent COVID-19.

The count of this clone is one. The genes are TRBV4-3 and TRBJ1-2; 10 bases are a match to TRBD1. The CDR3 runs to 18 residues. Trimming took 3 bases from V and 1 from J; bases not matched to a gene: 11. The germline V gene encodes CDR1 LGHNA and CDR2 YSLEER. CDR3 nucleotides: TGCGCCAGCAGCCAGGATCGACAGGGGGCCCTTTATAACTATGGCTACACCTTC. Residues: CASSQDRQGALYNYGYTF.

The chain employs TRBV5-1 and TRBJ2-4, with 8 positions matching TRBD2. The CDR3 has 17 amino acids. Germline CDR1 reads SGHRS; CDR2 reads YFSETQ. Germline trimming cut 0 bases from V and 3 bases from J; bases unmatched to any gene: 8. CDR3 in amino acids: CASSLVGSGVVKNIQYF. The CDR3 DNA follows: TGCGCCAGCAGCTTGGTTGGTAGCGGGGTCGTCAAAAACATTCAGTACTTC. The complete variable domain, with remaining parts taken from reference TRBV5-1 and TRBJ2-4, reads KAGVTQTPRYLIKTRGQQVTLSCSPISGHRSVSWYQQTPGQGLQFLFEYFSETQRNKGNFPGRFSGRQFSNSRSEMNVSTLELGDSALYLCASSLVGSGVVKNIQYFGAGTRLSVL.

The rearrangement links TRBV28 to TRBJ1-2, with a weak D call TRBD1 (5 bases). CDR1 and CDR2 (germline): MDHEN, SYDVKM. This CDR3 spans 15 amino acids. The V gene lost 8 bases and the J gene lost 0 bases, with 16 bases spanning the gap. CDR3 DNA: TGTGCCAGCCGCGGAAGCCCGACAGCTAACTATGGCTACACCTTC. This encodes CASRGSPTANYGYTF.

This clone was seen a few times. The rearrangement links TRBV28 to TRBJ1-2; maybe TRBD1 (6 bases). With 2 bases removed from V and 0 bases from J, the gap between germline ends came to 10 bases. Germline V gene lookup returns CDR1 MDHEN and CDR2 SYDVKM. The CDR3 extends over 15 amino acids. This chain's CDR3 is CASSLAGVTNYGYTF. The CDR3 nucleotides read TGTGCCAGCAGTTTAGCAGGGGTTACTAACTATGGCTACACCTTC.

V gene TRBV5-6 combines with J gene TRBJ1-4, with D maybe TRBD1 (6 bases). This CDR3 comprises 18 residues. Trimming stripped 4 bases from V and 0 bases from J, with 19 bases between. CDR1 and CDR2 from the germline V gene are SGHDT and YYEEEE. The CDR3 DNA reads as TGTGCCAGCAGCAGGGGGAGTGAGGAATATGCAACTAATGAAAAACTGTTTTTT. Translation: CASSRGSEEYATNEKLFF.

The chain joins TRBV9 to TRBJ2-7; TRBD2 agrees at 11 bases. The CDR3 has 16 amino acids. Per germline, CDR1 SGDLS and CDR2 YYNGEE. V was clipped by 0 bases and J by 7 bases; unmatched bases: 9. The CDR3 region has the DNA TGTGCCAGCAGCGTAGTACCCCTAGCGGGAGGAGAGGAGCAGTACTTC. It yields the protein CASSVVPLAGGEEQYF.

The V call is TRBV3-1 (or the pseudogene TRBV3-2), the J call TRBJ1-2; the match to TRBD1 covers 9 bases. The CDR3 covers 14 residues. The V segment lost 5 bases and the J segment 8 bases; nucleotides outside the gene matches: 9. Germline V gene sequence: CDR1 LGHDT, CDR2 YNNKEL (reference sequence). CDR3 bases: TGTGCCAGCAGCTTCCCGGGACAGGGTGGAGGCTACACCTTC. It is translated as CASSFPGQGGGYTF.

This chain connects TRBV7-6 to TRBJ1-5; D is undetermined. V gave up 1 base and J gave up 0 bases, with 19 bases separating them. Germline loops: CDR1 SGHVS, CDR2 FNYEAQ. The CDR3 covers 19 residues. The CDR3 sequence is CASSLEAVWEVGSNQPQHF. In DNA, the CDR3 is TGTGCCAGCAGCTTAGAGGCAGTATGGGAGGTGGGTAGCAATCAGCCCCAGCATTTT.

This chain joins TRBV7-2 and TRBJ1-3, with D tentatively TRBD1 (6 bases). Trimming cost V 2 bases and J 2 bases, with 16 bases left between them. CDR1 and CDR2 from the germline V gene are SGHTA and FQGNSA. CDR3 length equals 17 residues. The CDR3 bases are TGTGCCAGCAGCTTATTCATAGGGGGGGCTGCTGGAAACACCATATATTTT. Translation: CASSLFIGGAAGNTIYF.

This chain uses TRBV7-7 with TRBJ2-5, with D tentatively TRBD1 (7 bases). The CDR3 is 13 amino acids. Germline V gene lookup returns CDR1 SSHAT and CDR2 FNYEAQ (reference sequence). V was clipped by 5 bases and J by 7 bases, with 14 bases between them. CDR3 region: CASSAQQGGTQYF. The DNA of the CDR3 is TGTGCCAGCAGCGCACAGCAGGGGGGGACCCAGTACTTC.

V usage is TRBV9 and J usage is TRBJ1-2; D is possibly TRBD1 (5 bases). Germline CDR1 reads SGDLS; CDR2 reads YYNGEE. CDR3 length equals 13 residues. Trimming left V 3 bases short and J 4 bases short, with 10 bases between. The DNA for the CDR3 is TGTGCCAGCAGCGGAGCGGGACCCTATGGCTACACCTTC. This sequence encodes CASSGAGPYGYTF.

The chain employs TRBV27 and TRBJ2-7; 7 nucleotides match TRBD1. The CDR3 is made up of 16 amino acids. V dropped 3 bases and J dropped 3; count of bases not matched to a gene: 11. Looked up from germline, CDR1 is MNHEY and CDR2 is SMNVEV (reference sequence). The CDR3 spells CASSFFEGQGVYEQYF. DNA of the CDR3: TGTGCCAGCAGTTTCTTTGAGGGGCAGGGGGTCTACGAGCAGTACTTC.

The V gene is TRBV5-5, the J gene TRBJ2-1, with D possibly matching TRBD1 (6 bases). Trimming took 4 bases from V and 0 from J, leaving 14 bases between them. Per the germline V gene, CDR1 is SGHKS and CDR2 is YYEKEE (reference sequence). The length of the CDR3 is 16 residues. The CDR3 DNA reads TGTGCCAGCAGCCGAGGGCAGGGGCCCTCCTACAATGAGCAGTTCTTC. Translating gives CASSRGQGPSYNEQFF.

The J gene is TRBJ2-7, the V gene TRBV6-6; 7 bases map to TRBD2. With V trimmed by 2 bases and J by 3 bases, 4 bases remained unmatched. Germline values: CDR1 MNHNY, CDR2 SVGAGI (reference sequence). The CDR3 is made up of 14 amino acids. The CDR3 reads CASSYDGRNYEQYF. The DNA for the CDR3 is TGTGCCAGCAGTTACGACGGGAGGAACTACGAGCAGTACTTC.